This T cell receptor beta chain comes out of a study of cytomegalovirus exposure and HLA in healthy donors. PCR employed 60 Vbeta and 13 Jbeta primers. Libraries were prepared by immunoSEQ multiplex PCR; TCRdb keeps only in-frame clonotypes and omits some of them. This table holds 100,000 to 150,000 clones, about 10% found once. As to this clone: The antigen remains undetermined.

Points from the study as a whole: What a later analysis showed was that several of the most significant clusters appeared linked to common viral pathogens.

The sequenced sample consisted of PBMCs. The origin of this receptor is a woman under 30 in good health and CMV-seropositive.

This CDR3 reads CASSLIRYNEQFF. The CDR3 coding sequence is TGTGCCAGCAGCCTGATCAGGTACAATGAGCAGTTCTTC. The chain recombines TRBV13 with TRBJ2-1; D not resolved. Trimming removed 5 bases at V and 4 bases at J, with 9 bases between. This CDR3 comprises 13 residues. The V gene's germline CDR1 is PRHDT and CDR2 FYEKMQ (reference sequence).